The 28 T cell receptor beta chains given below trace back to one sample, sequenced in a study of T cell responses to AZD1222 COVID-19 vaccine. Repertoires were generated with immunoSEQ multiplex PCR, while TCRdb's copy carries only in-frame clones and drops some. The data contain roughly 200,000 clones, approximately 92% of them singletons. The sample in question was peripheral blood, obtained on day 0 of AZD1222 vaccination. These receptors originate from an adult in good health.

The chain's CDR3 is CASSLLGLDNSPLHF. The CDR3 nucleotides read TGCGCCAGCAGCTTGCTGGGATTGGATAATTCACCCCTCCACTTT. The chain employs TRBV5-1 and TRBJ1-6; unclear D gene. Germline V CDR1 and CDR2: SGHRS, YFSETQ. Trimming removed 1 base from V and 5 bases from J, with 10 bases in between. The CDR3 runs to 15 residues.

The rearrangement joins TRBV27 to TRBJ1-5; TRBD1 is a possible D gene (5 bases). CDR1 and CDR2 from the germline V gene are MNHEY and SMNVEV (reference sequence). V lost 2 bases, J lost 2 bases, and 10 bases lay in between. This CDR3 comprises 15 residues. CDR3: CASSLQGARNQPQHF. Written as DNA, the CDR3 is TGTGCCAGCAGTTTACAGGGAGCGCGCAATCAGCCCCAGCATTTT.

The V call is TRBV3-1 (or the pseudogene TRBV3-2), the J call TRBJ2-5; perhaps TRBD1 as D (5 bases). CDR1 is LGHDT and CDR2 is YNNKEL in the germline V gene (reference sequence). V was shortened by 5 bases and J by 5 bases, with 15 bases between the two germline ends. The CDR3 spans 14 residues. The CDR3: CASSRRGGQETQYF. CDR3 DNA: TGTGCCAGCAGCAGAAGGGGTGGGCAGGAGACCCAGTACTTC.

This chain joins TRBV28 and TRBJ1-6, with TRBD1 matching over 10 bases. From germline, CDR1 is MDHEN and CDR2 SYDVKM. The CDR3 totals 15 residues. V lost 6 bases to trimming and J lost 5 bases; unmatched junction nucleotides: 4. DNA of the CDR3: TGTGCCAGCAGCCGACAGGGGGCGGATAATTCACCCCTCCACTTT. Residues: CASSRQGADNSPLHF.

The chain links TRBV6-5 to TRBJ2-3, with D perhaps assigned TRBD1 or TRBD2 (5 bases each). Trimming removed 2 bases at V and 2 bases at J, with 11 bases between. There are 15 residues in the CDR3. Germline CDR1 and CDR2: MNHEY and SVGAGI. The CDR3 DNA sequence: TGTGCCAGCAGTTACCGGGCAGGGACCACAGATACGCAGTATTTT. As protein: CASSYRAGTTDTQYF.

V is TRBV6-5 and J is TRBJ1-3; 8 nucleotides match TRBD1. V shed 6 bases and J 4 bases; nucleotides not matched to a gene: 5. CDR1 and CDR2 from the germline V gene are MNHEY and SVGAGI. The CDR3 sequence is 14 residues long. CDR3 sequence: CASRKQGDGNTIYF. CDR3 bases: TGTGCCAGCAGGAAACAGGGGGACGGAAACACCATATATTTT.

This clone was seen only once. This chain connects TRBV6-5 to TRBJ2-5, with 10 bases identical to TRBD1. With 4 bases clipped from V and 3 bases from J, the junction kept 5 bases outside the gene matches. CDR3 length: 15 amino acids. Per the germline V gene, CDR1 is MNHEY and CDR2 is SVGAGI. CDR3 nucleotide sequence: TGTGCCAGCAGTTGGACAGGGGGTTTTGAAGAGACCCAGTACTTC. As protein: CASSWTGGFEETQYF.

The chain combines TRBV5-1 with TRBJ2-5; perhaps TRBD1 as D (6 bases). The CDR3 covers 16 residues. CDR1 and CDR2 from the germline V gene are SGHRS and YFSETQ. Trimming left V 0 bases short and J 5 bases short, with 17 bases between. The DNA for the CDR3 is TGCGCCAGCAGCTTGGTGCGGCAGGGCCAGGGGGAGACCCAGTACTTC. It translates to CASSLVRQGQGETQYF. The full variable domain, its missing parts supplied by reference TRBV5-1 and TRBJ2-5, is KAGVTQTPRYLIKTRGQQVTLSCSPISGHRSVSWYQQTPGQGLQFLFEYFSETQRNKGNFPGRFSGRQFSNSRSEMNVSTLELGDSALYLCASSLVRQGQGETQYFGPGTRLLVL.

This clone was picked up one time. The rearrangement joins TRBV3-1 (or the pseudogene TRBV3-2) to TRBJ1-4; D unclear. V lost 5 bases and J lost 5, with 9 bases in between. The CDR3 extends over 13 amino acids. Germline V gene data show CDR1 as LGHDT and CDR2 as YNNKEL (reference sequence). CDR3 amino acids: CASSARWNEKLFF. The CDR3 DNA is TGTGCCAGCAGCGCGCGCTGGAATGAAAAACTGTTTTTT.

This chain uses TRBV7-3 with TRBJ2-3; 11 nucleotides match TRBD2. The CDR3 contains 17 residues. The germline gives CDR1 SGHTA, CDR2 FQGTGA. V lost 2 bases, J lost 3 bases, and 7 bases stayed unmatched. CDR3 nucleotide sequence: TGTGCCAGCAGCTTAGTGCCCGCTAGCGGGGGGACAGATACGCAGTATTTT. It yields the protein CASSLVPASGGTDTQYF.

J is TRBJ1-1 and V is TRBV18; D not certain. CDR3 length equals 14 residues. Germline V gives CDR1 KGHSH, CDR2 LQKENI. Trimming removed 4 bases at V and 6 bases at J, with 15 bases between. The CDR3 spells CASSRGASEPEAFF. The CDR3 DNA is TGTGCCAGCTCACGAGGCGCCTCAGAGCCTGAAGCTTTCTTT. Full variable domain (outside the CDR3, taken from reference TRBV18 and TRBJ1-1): NAGVMQNPRHLVRRRGQEARLRCSPMKGHSHVYWYRQLPEEGLKFMVYLQKENIIDESGMPKERFSAEFPKEGPSILRIQQVVRGDSAAYFCASSRGASEPEAFFGQGTRLTVV.

Here the CDR3 reads CASSLDARTDTDTQYF. The DNA for the CDR3 is TGTGCCAGCAGCTTAGATGCCAGGACGGACACAGATACGCAGTATTTT. This chain uses TRBV11-2 with TRBJ2-3, with D unclear. This CDR3 contains 16 residues. Trimming pared 0 bases from V and 2 bases from J, leaving 12 bases between. Looked up from germline, CDR1 is SGHAT and CDR2 is FQNNGV.

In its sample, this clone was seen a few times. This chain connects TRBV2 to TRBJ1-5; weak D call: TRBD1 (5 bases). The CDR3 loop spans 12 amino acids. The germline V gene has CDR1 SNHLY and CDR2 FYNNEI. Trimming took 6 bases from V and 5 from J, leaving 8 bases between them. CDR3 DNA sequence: TGTGCCAGCAGGACAGAGCATCAGCCCCAGCATTTT. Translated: CASRTEHQPQHF. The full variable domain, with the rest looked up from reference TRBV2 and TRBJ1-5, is EPEVTQTPSHQVTQMGQEVILRCVPISNHLYFYWYRQILGQKVEFLVSFYNNEISEKSEIFDDQFSVERPDGSNFTLKIRSTKLEDSAMYFCASRTEHQPQHFGDGTRLSIL.

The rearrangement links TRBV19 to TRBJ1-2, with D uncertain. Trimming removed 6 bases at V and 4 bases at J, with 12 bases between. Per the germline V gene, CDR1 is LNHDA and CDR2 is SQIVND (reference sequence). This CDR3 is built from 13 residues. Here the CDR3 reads CASSLIDIYGYTF. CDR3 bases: TGTGCCAGTAGCCTGATCGATATCTATGGCTACACCTTC.

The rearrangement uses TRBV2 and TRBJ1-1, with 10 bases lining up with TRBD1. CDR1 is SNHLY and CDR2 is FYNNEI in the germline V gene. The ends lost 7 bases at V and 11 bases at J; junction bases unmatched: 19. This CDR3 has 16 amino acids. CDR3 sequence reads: CASKDRDRGGGLGAFF. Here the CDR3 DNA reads TGTGCCAGCAAGGACCGGGACAGGGGCGGGGGCCTAGGCGCTTTCTTT.

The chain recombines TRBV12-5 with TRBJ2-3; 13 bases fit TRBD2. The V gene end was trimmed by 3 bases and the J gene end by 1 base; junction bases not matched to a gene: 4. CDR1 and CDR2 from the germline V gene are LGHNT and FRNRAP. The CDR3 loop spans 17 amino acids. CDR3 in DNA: TGTGCTAGTGGTTTAGGACTAGCGGGGGATGGCACAGATACGCAGTATTTT. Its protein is CASGLGLAGDGTDTQYF.

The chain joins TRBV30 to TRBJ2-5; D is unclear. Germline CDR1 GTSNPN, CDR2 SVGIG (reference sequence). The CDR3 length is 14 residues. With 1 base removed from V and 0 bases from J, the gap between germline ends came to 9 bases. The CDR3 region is CAWSGSPNQETQYF. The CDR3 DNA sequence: TGTGCCTGGAGTGGAAGCCCGAACCAAGAGACCCAGTACTTC.

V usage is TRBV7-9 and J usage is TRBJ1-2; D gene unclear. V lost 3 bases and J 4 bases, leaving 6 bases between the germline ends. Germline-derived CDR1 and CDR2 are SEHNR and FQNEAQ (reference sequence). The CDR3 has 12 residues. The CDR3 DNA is TGTGCCAGCAGCTTCGAAGGCTATGGCTACACCTTC. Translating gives CASSFEGYGYTF.

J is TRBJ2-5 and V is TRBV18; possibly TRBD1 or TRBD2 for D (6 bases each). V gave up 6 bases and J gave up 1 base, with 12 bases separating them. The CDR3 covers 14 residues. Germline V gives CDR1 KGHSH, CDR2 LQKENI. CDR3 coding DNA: TGTGCCAGCTCGCGGGACAACCTCCAAGAGACCCAGTACTTC. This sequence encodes CASSRDNLQETQYF.

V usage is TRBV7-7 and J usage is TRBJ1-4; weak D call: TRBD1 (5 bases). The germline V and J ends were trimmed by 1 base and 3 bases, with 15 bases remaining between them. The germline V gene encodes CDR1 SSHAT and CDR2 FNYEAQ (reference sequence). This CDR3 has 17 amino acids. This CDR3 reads CASSLEGRDRPNEKLFF. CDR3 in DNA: TGTGCCAGCAGCTTAGAGGGGCGTGACAGACCTAATGAAAAACTGTTTTTT.

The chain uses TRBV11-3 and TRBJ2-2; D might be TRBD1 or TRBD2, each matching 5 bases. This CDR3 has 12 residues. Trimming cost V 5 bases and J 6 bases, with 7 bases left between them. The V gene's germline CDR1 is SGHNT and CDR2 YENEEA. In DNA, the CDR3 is TGTGCCAGCAGCCGAGGGGCCGGGGAGCTGTTTTTT. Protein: CASSRGAGELFF.

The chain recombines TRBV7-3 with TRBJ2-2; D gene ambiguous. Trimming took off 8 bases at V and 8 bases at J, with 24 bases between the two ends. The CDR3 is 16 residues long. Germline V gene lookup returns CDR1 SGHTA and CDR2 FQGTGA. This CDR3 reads CASRPDGRDLQGELFF. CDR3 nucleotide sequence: TGTGCCAGCCGCCCGGACGGACGAGACCTTCAAGGGGAGCTGTTTTTT.

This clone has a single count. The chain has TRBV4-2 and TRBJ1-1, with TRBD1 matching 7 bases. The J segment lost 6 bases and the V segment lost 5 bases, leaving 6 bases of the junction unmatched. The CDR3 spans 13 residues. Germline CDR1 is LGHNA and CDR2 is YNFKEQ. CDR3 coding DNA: TGTGCCAGCAGCATGTACAGGGGCTCTGAAGCTTTCTTT. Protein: CASSMYRGSEAFF.

The CDR3 sequence: CASRDDRGANYGYTF. Written as DNA, the CDR3 is TGTGCCAGTAGGGACGACCGGGGGGCTAACTATGGCTACACCTTC. J is TRBJ1-2 and V is TRBV19, with D perhaps TRBD1 (5 bases). CDR3 length equals 15 residues. The germline V and J ends were trimmed by 6 bases and 0 bases, with 14 bases remaining between them. Germline V gives CDR1 LNHDA, CDR2 SQIVND (reference sequence).

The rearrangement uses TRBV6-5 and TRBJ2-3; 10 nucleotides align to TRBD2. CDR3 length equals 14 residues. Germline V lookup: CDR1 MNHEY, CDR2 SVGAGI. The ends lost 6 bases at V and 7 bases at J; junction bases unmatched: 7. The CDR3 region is CASRASGGANTQYF. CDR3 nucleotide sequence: TGTGCCAGCAGGGCCAGCGGGGGGGCAAATACGCAGTATTTT.

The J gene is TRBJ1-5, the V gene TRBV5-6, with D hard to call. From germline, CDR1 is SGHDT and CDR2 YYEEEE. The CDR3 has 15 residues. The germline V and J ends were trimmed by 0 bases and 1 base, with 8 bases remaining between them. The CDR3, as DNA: TGTGCCAGCAGCTTGGGGCAGTTAAGCAATCAGCCCCAGCATTTT. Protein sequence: CASSLGQLSNQPQHF.

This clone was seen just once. CDR3 protein: CSASGDRVGTQYF. CDR3 sequence (DNA): TGCAGTGCTAGTGGGGACAGGGTTGGGACCCAGTACTTC. The J gene is TRBJ2-5, the V gene TRBV20-1; 9 nucleotides agree with TRBD1. The CDR3 runs to 13 residues. With V trimmed by 3 bases and J by 7 bases, 6 bases remained unmatched. Germline V gene lookup returns CDR1 DFQATT and CDR2 SNEGSKA (reference sequence).

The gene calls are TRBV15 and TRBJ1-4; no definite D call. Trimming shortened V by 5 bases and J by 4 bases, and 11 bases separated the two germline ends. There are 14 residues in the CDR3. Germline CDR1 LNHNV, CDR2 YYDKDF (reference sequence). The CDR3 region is CATSGNQINEKLFF. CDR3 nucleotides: TGTGCCACCAGCGGGAACCAGATTAATGAAAAACTGTTTTTT.